This is a list of T cell receptor beta chains from one sample in a study of blood T cell repertoires in COVID-19. Assay used: immunoSEQ multiplex PCR; TCRdb lists only in-frame clones, some missing. The sample records tens of thousands of clones, about 80% being singletons. Sequenced sample: peripheral blood. These receptors originate from a man over 45 with COVID-19, enrolled during active disease. Each CDR3 is given with its conserved first and last residue. A D gene is named only where the DNA matches it firmly. Clone size appears in some rows only: once, few, many, or a class for an expanded clone.

>16|medium-sized|NA|TRBV24-1|TRBJ2-5
TGTGCCACCAGTGATTTTGGAGGGTGGGGAAAAGAGACCCAGTACTTC
CATSDFGGWGKETQYF
>18|NA|TRBD2|TRBV9|TRBJ2-1
TGTGCCAGCAGCGTAGGGTTGTTGGCTAGCGGGAGGAACAATGAGCAGTTCTTC
CASSVGLLASGRNNEQFF
>16|NA|TRBD2|TRBV7-3|TRBJ2-5
TGTGCCAGCAGCTTATTGGGCGGGGGTACCCAAGAGACCCAGTACTTC
CASSLLGGGTQETQYF
>14|NA|TRBD1|TRBV28|TRBJ1-6
TGTGCCAGCAGCCGGGACAGGGATAATTCACCCCTCCACTTT
CASSRDRDNSPLHF
>10|once|NA|TRBV19|TRBJ1-1
TGTGCCAGTAGAGGGGTGGGGGCTTTCTTT
CASRGVGAFF
>14|NA|TRBD2|TRBV7-9|TRBJ2-5
TGTGCCAGCAGCTTACCAGCGGGAGGGGAGACCCAGTACTTC
CASSLPAGGETQYF
>14|NA|NA|TRBV3-1/TRBV3-2|TRBJ1-1
TGTGCCAGCAGCCAAGACCAGGCACACACTGAAGCTTTCTTT
CASSQDQAHTEAFF
>15|NA|TRBD1|TRBV28|TRBJ1-4
TGTGCCAGCAGTACCCCGGGACAGGGGCGTGAAAAACTGTTTTTT
CASSTPGQGREKLFF
>14|NA|TRBD2|TRBV19|TRBJ2-4
TGTGCCAGTAGTAGCGGGACTAGCGGGACAGTGCCGCACTTC
CASSSGTSGTVPHF
>14|once|TRBD1|TRBV3-1/TRBV3-2|TRBJ2-7
TGTGCCAGCAGCCAAGAAGGACAGGTTTTTGAGCAGTACTTC
CASSQEGQVFEQYF
>14|few|NA|TRBV30|TRBJ1-1
TGTGCCTGGGTGGGGGCACAGTTGAACACTGAAGCTTTCTTT
CAWVGAQLNTEAFF
>18|NA|TRBD1|TRBV5-1|TRBJ2-1
TGCGCCAGCAGCTTTAGAATCCAAGGCAGGGGGTTCCACAATGAGCAGTTCTTC
CASSFRIQGRGFHNEQFF
>15|NA|NA|TRBV18|TRBJ1-1
TGTGCCAGCTCACCACCCGCGGGGGCTTTAACTGAAGCTTTCTTT
CASSPPAGALTEAFF
>18|NA|TRBD2|TRBV3-1/TRBV3-2|TRBJ2-3
TGTGCCAGCAGCCGGACAGTTACTAGCGGGACTAGCACAGATACGCAGTATTTT
CASSRTVTSGTSTDTQYF
>16|once|TRBD2|TRBV6-5|TRBJ2-3
TGTGCCAGCAGTTACAGAGGACTAGCGACCACAGATACGCAGTATTTT
CASSYRGLATTDTQYF
>13|NA|NA|TRBV10-3|TRBJ1-1
TGTGCCTCTTTAGGCGGGGTGGAGACTGAAGCTTTCTTT
CASLGGVETEAFF
>13|NA|TRBD1|TRBV27|TRBJ2-7
TGTGCCAGCAGAAATTCCGGGACAGGGCTGGAGTACTTC
CASRNSGTGLEYF
>16|NA|TRBD1|TRBV6-1|TRBJ1-2
TGTGCCAGCAGTGAAGGGTGGAGAGGGGGCTCATATGGCTACACCTTC
CASSEGWRGGSYGYTF
>16|NA|NA|TRBV15|TRBJ2-6
TGTGCCACCAGCCAATCCAGGGCGTCGGGGGCCAACGTCCTGACTTTC
CATSQSRASGANVLTF
>16|NA|TRBD1|TRBV3-1/TRBV3-2|TRBJ1-6
TGTGCCAGCAGCCAAACGGACAGGGGAGCGGGTTCACCCCTCCACTTT
CASSQTDRGAGSPLHF
>14|NA|NA|TRBV7-8|TRBJ2-7
TGTGCCAGCAGCTTAAAATTAGCTGGGTACGAGCAGTACTTC
CASSLKLAGYEQYF
>17|NA|NA|TRBV21-1|TRBJ2-7
TGTGCCAGCACCCTTTGGGAGGGGACAAGGCCATGGGGGGAGCAGTACTTC
CASTLWEGTRPWGEQYF
>11|NA|NA|TRBV24-1|TRBJ2-7
TGTGCCACCAGCCTCAGGGGCGAGCAGTACTTC
CATSLRGEQYF
>15|NA|TRBD2|TRBV5-6|TRBJ2-7
TGTGCCAGCAGCCCGGTGGGGCGGGGGTCCTACGAGCAGTACTTC
CASSPVGRGSYEQYF
>16|NA|NA|TRBV28|TRBJ1-6
TGTGCCAGCAGCATTCGACAGTCCCCTTATAATTCACCCCTCCACTTT
CASSIRQSPYNSPLHF
>14|NA|NA|TRBV3-1/TRBV3-2|TRBJ1-4
TGTGCCAGCAGCCCGGGACATACGAATGAAAAACTGTTTTTT
CASSPGHTNEKLFF
>11|NA|NA|TRBV29-1|TRBJ1-1
TGCAGCGGGGGATGGAGGACTGAAGCTTTCTTT
CSGGWRTEAFF
>17|NA|NA|TRBV7-2|TRBJ1-5
TGTGCCAGCAGCCCCACTCCCTCCAGGGGTACTAATCAGCCCCAGCATTTT
CASSPTPSRGTNQPQHF
>15|NA|TRBD2|TRBV27|TRBJ2-3
TGTGCCAGCACCCCTTGGGGGGGTAGGACAGATACGCAGTATTTT
CASTPWGGRTDTQYF
>15|NA|NA|TRBV3-1/TRBV3-2|TRBJ1-2
TGTGCCAGCAGAGGCCGGGAGGGGGTTGGTTATGGCTACACCTTC
CASRGREGVGYGYTF
>15|NA|TRBD1|TRBV29-1|TRBJ1-1
TGCAGCGGCGTTATGCCGGGACAGGCGAACACTGAAGCTTTCTTT
CSGVMPGQANTEAFF
>14|NA|TRBD2|TRBV11-3|TRBJ2-2
TGTGCCAGCAGTTTAGGGGAGGGCACCGGGGAGCTGTTTTTT
CASSLGEGTGELFF
>17|once|NA|TRBV6-2/TRBV6-3|TRBJ1-6
TGTGCCAGCAGTCCCCGTCGGGGGATGGCCTATAATTCACCCCTCCACTTT
CASSPRRGMAYNSPLHF
>16|NA|NA|TRBV7-6|TRBJ1-1
TGTGCCAGCAGCTCTGCCCGGGGAAGAGGGAACACTGAAGCTTTCTTT
CASSSARGRGNTEAFF
>12|few|NA|TRBV4-1|TRBJ2-2
TGCGCCAGCAGCCAAGACCTCGGGGAGCTGTTTTTT
CASSQDLGELFF
>13|NA|NA|TRBV29-1|TRBJ1-1
TGCAGCGTAGAGACAGGCGCGGGCACTGAAGCTTTCTTT
CSVETGAGTEAFF
>13|NA|NA|TRBV18|TRBJ1-2
TGTGCCAGCTCACCAAAACAGGCAAGCGGCTACACCTTC
CASSPKQASGYTF
>13|NA|NA|TRBV10-3|TRBJ2-7
TGTGCCACCAGAGGGGCAGGGCACTACGAGCAGTACTTC
CATRGAGHYEQYF
>14|few|NA|TRBV19|TRBJ1-5
TGTGCCAGTAGTATAGGGACGCGGGTAGGGCCCCAGCATTTT
CASSIGTRVGPQHF
>12|NA|NA|TRBV29-1|TRBJ2-1
TGCAGCGTTGTAGCGGATCACAATGAGCAGTTCTTC
CSVVADHNEQFF
>15|NA|NA|TRBV9|TRBJ1-5
TGTGCCAGCAGCACCGGAGTGGGGGCCGATCAGCCCCAGCATTTT
CASSTGVGADQPQHF
>13|NA|NA|TRBV12-3/TRBV12-4|TRBJ2-1
TGTGCCAGCAGTTTGACGAGATCAGGTGAGCAGTTCTTC
CASSLTRSGEQFF
>12|NA|TRBD2|TRBV2|TRBJ2-5
TGTGCCAGCAGTGGCGGGAGTGAGACCCAGTACTTC
CASSGGSETQYF
>16|NA|TRBD2|TRBV27|TRBJ2-1
TGTGCCAGCAGGCCATCCGGGACTAGCGGGGGCCCCACGCAGTTCTTC
CASRPSGTSGGPTQFF
>15|NA|NA|TRBV28|TRBJ1-4
TGTGCCAGCAGAGAAGGCACAGGAAACAATGAAAAACTGTTTTTT
CASREGTGNNEKLFF
>14|NA|NA|TRBV15|TRBJ1-5
TGTGCCACCAGGGGGGCTTTTAGCAATCAGCCCCAGCATTTT
CATRGAFSNQPQHF
>15|once|NA|TRBV30|TRBJ1-2
TGTGCCTGGAGTGTACGTCGGGGACAAACGGATGGCTACACCTTC
CAWSVRRGQTDGYTF
>16|NA|TRBD1|TRBV5-1|TRBJ2-2
TGCGCCAGCAGCTTGGGGACAGGGGTGGACACCGGGGAGCTGTTTTTT
CASSLGTGVDTGELFF
>14|NA|NA|TRBV27|TRBJ2-7
TGTGCCAGCAGTTTAACCGGACATTCCTACGAGCAGTACTTC
CASSLTGHSYEQYF
>11|few|NA|TRBV20-1|TRBJ1-3
TGCAGCTGGAGATTTGGAAACACCATATATTTT
CSWRFGNTIYF